This T cell receptor beta chain appears in the sequencing data of a study of control samples from healthy donors and cancer patients. From germline, CDR1 is LGHNA and CDR2 YSLEER. This CDR3 has 16 amino acids. Deletions cut 0 bases from V and 3 bases from J, with 14 bases between. Method: immunoSEQ multiplex PCR; TCRdb's copy keeps in-frame clones and lacks some. The repertoire has more than 20,000 clones, roughly 88% of them found once; the top ten carry around 15%. Sequencing was performed on PBMCs. The chain links TRBV4-3 to TRBJ1-2, with unresolved D. This receptor was obtained from a man aged 50 to 59 with lung cancer. Here the CDR3 reads CASSQDRTRPHYGYTF. DNA for the CDR3: TGCGCCAGCAGCCAAGATCGGACCCGGCCCCACTATGGCTACACCTTC.